This T cell receptor beta chain was recorded in a study of cytomegalovirus exposure and HLA in healthy donors. Study-level results: Published work reported that the classifier diagnosed cytomegalovirus status with high specificity and sensitivity. Cytomegalovirus association was assigned to approximately 160 TCR beta chains. TCR beta V- and J-gene trimming was later associated with a missense DCLRE1C variant.

CDR1 and CDR2 from the germline V gene are SGHAT and FQDESV (reference sequence). V shed 3 bases and J shed 5 bases, with 11 bases lying between them. The CDR3 runs to 13 residues. Concerning this clone: Its matching antigen is unknown.

PCR involved 60 Vbeta and 13 Jbeta primers. The method was immunoSEQ multiplex PCR; TCRdb's version includes in-frame clones alone and lacks a portion of them. The profile covers around 200,000 clones, with 83% appearing a single time and around 1.6% taken by the ten largest. The clonotype originates from a man in his forties or fifties in good health and CMV-seronegative. The gene calls are TRBV11-1 and TRBJ2-7; the D gene is possibly TRBD1 (5 bases). The material sequenced was PBMCs. CDR3 DNA: TGTGCCAGCAGCTTTTCCAGGGCGAACGAGCAGTACTTC. Protein sequence: CASSFSRANEQYF.